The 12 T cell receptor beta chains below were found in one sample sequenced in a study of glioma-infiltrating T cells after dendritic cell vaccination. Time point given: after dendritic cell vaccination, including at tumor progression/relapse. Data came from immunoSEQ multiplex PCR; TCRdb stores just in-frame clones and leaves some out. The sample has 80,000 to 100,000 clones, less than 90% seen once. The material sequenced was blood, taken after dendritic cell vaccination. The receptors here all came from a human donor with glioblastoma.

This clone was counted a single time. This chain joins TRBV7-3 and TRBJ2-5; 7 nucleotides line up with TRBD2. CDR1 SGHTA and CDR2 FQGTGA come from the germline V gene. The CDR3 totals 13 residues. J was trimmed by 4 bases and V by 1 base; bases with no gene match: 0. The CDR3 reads CASSLRGGETQYF. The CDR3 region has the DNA TGTGCCAGCAGCTTAAGGGGGGGAGAGACCCAGTACTTC.

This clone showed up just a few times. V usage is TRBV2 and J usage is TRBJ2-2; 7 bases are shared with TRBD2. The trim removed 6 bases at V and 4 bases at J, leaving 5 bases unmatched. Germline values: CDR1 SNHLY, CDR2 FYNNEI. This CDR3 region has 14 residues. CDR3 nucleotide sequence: TGTGCCAGCAGCGGACTAGAGACCACCGGGGAGCTGTTTTTT. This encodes CASSGLETTGELFF. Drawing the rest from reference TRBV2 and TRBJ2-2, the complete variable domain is EPEVTQTPSHQVTQMGQEVILRCVPISNHLYFYWYRQILGQKVEFLVSFYNNEISEKSEIFDDQFSVERPDGSNFTLKIRSTKLEDSAMYFCASSGLETTGELFFGEGSRLTVL.

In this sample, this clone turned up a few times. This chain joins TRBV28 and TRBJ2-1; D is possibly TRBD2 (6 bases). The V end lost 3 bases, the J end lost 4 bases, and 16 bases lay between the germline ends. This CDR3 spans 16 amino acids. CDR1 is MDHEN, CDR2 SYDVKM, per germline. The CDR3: CASSFEGLAKYNEQFF. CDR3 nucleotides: TGTGCCAGCAGTTTTGAGGGCCTAGCGAAGTACAATGAGCAGTTCTTC. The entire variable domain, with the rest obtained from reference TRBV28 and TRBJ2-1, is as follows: DVKVTQSSRYLVKRTGEKVFLECVQDMDHENMFWYRQDPGLGLRLIYFSYDVKMKEKGDIPEGYSVSREKKERFSLILESASTNQTSMYLCASSFEGLAKYNEQFFGPGTRLTVL.

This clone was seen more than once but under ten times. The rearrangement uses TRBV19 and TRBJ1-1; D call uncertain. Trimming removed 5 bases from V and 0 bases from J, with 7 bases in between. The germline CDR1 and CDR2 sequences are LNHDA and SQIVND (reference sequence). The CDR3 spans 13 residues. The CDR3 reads CASSWHVNTEAFF. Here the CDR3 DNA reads TGTGCCAGTAGTTGGCACGTGAACACTGAAGCTTTCTTT.

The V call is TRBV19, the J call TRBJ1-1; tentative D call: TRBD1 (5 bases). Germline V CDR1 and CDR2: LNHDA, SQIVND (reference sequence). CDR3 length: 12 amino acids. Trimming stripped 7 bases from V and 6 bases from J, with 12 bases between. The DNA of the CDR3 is TGTGCCAGTAACGGGGGGAGGCCTGAAGCTTTCTTT. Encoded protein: CASNGGRPEAFF.

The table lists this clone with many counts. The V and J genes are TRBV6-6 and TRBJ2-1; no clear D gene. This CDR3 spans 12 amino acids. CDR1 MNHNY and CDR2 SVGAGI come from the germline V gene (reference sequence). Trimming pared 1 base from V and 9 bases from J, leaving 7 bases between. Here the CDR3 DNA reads TGTGCCAGCAGTTACTTGCGAACTGAGCAGTTCTTC. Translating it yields CASSYLRTEQFF.

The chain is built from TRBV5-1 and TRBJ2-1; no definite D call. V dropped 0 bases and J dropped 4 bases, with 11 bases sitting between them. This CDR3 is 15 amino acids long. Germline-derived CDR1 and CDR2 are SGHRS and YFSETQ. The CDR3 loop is CASSLELWAYNEQFF. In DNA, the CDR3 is TGCGCCAGCAGCTTGGAACTTTGGGCGTACAATGAGCAGTTCTTC.

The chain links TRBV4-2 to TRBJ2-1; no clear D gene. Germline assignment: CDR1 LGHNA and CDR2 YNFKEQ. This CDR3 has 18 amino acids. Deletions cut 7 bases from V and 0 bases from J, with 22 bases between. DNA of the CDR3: TGTGCCAGCAACACGGAGATCGGCGCCCAGAGCTCCTACAATGAGCAGTTCTTC. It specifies CASNTEIGAQSSYNEQFF.

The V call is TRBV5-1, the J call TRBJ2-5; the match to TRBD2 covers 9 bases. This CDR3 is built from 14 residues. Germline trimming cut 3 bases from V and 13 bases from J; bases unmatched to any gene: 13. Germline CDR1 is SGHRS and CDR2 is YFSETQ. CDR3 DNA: TGCGCCAGCAGCTCCCGGTGGACTAGCGTTGCAGCGTACTTC. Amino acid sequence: CASSSRWTSVAAYF.

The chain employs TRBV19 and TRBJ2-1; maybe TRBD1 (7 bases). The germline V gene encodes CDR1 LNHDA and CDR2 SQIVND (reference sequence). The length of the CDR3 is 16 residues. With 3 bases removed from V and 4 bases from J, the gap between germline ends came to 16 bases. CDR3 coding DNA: TGTGCCAGTAGTATTTTTCTCAGGGGGGATTACAATGAGCAGTTCTTC. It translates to CASSIFLRGDYNEQFF.

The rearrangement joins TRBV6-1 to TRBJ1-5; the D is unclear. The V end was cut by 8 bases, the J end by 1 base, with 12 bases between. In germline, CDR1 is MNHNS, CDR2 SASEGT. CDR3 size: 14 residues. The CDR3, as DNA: TGTGCCAGCTTAGAATCCGGGAGCAATCAGCCCCAGCATTTT. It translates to CASLESGSNQPQHF.

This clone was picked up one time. In nucleotides, the CDR3 is TGTGCCAGCTCACCGCAGACAGGGGGCAATACTGAAGCTTTCTTT. Its translation: CASSPQTGGNTEAFF. The chain employs TRBV18 and TRBJ1-1, with 10 bases fitting TRBD1. Germline CDR1 is KGHSH and CDR2 is LQKENI. V lost 3 bases to trimming and J lost 5 bases; unmatched junction nucleotides: 6. The CDR3 has 15 amino acids.